This TCR beta chain originates from a study of blood T cell repertoires in COVID-19. Libraries were prepared by immunoSEQ multiplex PCR; TCRdb keeps only in-frame clonotypes and omits some of them. Seen here are 270,000 or so clones, under 90% observed once, and the top ten hold 8% to 9.5%. CDR3 size: 15 residues. Germline V CDR1 and CDR2: SNHLY, FYNNEI. V dropped 6 bases and J dropped 3 bases, with 14 bases sitting between them. This TCR was recovered from a human donor in a cohort sampled during active COVID-19. This chain uses TRBV2 with TRBJ1-4; maybe TRBD1 (6 bases). Source material: peripheral blood. Written as DNA, the CDR3 is TGTGCCAGCAGCATCTTACAGGGTCCTAATGAAAAACTGTTTTTT. Amino acids: CASSILQGPNEKLFF.